Following are 25 T cell receptor beta chains from one sample sequenced in a study of T cells in Graves' hyperthyroidism and ophthalmopathy. Using RNA transcripts as the source, TCR beta CDR3 regions were amplified. The TCR CDR3 was amplified in a first-round RT-PCR using the HTBI primer set. TCRdb fed the multiplex PCR reads into MiXCR, producing one record per CDR3 protein. The data hold approximately 360,000 distinct CDR3 sequences, with approximately 14% observed a single time. Sequencing input: blood. The receptors shown here come from a woman aged 18-30 years with Graves' hyperthyroidism that later progressed to Graves' ophthalmopathy.

At least ten counts were recorded for this clonotype. The J gene is TRBJ2-3, the V gene TRBV7-3, with 11 bases fitting TRBD2. Trimming removed 5 bases from V and 6 bases from J; junction bases left unmatched: 19. Germline loops: CDR1 SGHTA, CDR2 FQGTGA. The CDR3 has 19 residues. Written as DNA, the CDR3 is TGTGCCAGCAGCCCCGGGCGGCTACTAGCGGGAGTTTCAGACGATACGCAGTATTTT. The encoded protein is CASSPGRLLAGVSDDTQYF.

This clonotype was seen many times. This sequence joins TRBV3-1 and TRBJ1-4, with TRBD1 matching 11 bases. This CDR3 is built from 14 residues. V shed 4 bases, J shed 7 bases, and the junction held 2 bases outside the gene matches. Germline-derived CDR1 and CDR2 are LGHDT and YNNKEL (reference sequence). The CDR3 sequence: CASSPGTGGEKLFF. The CDR3 DNA reads TGTGCCAGCAGCCCCGGGACAGGGGGTGAAAAACTGTTTTTT.

This clonotype has a count of ten or more. CDR3 sequence (DNA): TGTGCCACCAGTGAGCCAGGGGGTAGTGAAGCTTTCTTT. This gives the protein CATSEPGGSEAFF. The chain is built from TRBV24-1 and TRBJ1-1; the match to TRBD1 covers 7 bases. The germline V gene encodes CDR1 KGHDR and CDR2 SFDVKD. With V trimmed by 4 bases and J by 7 bases, 5 bases remained unmatched. CDR3 size: 13 residues.

This clonotype has at least ten counts. This sequence joins TRBV2 and TRBJ2-5; TRBD2 matches 8 bases. The CDR3 is 13 residues long. CDR1 and CDR2 from the germline V gene are SNHLY and FYNNEI. The V and J ends lost 6 bases and 5 bases, in that order; junction bases with no gene match: 5. CDR3 loop: CASSIGLAETQYF. DNA of the CDR3: TGTGCCAGCAGCATCGGACTAGCCGAGACCCAGTACTTC.

V and J are TRBV6-4 and TRBJ1-5; possibly TRBD1 for D (6 bases). Germline V gene lookup returns CDR1 MRHNA and CDR2 SNTAGT. V shed 0 bases and J shed 0 bases, with 21 bases lying between them. This CDR3 region has 20 residues. In nucleotides, the CDR3 is TGTGCCAGCAGTGACTCCGGGTCTCACGGGGGCGTCTATAGCAATCAGCCCCAGCATTTT. This encodes CASSDSGSHGGVYSNQPQHF.

The V call is TRBV20-1, the J call TRBJ2-7, with D tentatively TRBD2 (5 bases). V gave up 6 bases and J gave up 6 bases, with 15 bases separating them. Germline CDR1 DFQATT, CDR2 SNEGSKA (reference sequence). The CDR3 runs to 12 residues. As DNA, the CDR3 is TGCAGTGCGAGCATGGGCGGGTCCGAGCAGTACTTC. This sequence encodes CSASMGGSEQYF.

This chain uses TRBV14 with TRBJ2-5; D is ambiguous. Germline CDR1 is SGHDN and CDR2 is FVKESK. The V gene lost 3 bases and the J gene lost 0 bases, with 17 bases spanning the gap. This CDR3 is 17 amino acids long. The CDR3 here is CASSQDKPPLYQETQYF. The CDR3 bases are TGTGCCAGCAGCCAGGATAAGCCACCCTTGTACCAAGAGACCCAGTACTTC.

This clonotype was detected ten times or more. The rearrangement links TRBV28 to TRBJ1-5; TRBD1 might be the D (5 bases). The V end lost 5 bases, the J end lost 4 bases, and 12 bases lay between the germline ends. Looked up from germline, CDR1 is MDHEN and CDR2 is SYDVKM. This CDR3 spans 14 amino acids. The CDR3 DNA sequence: TGTGCCAGCAGTGCATCAGGGCGAAATCAGCCCCAGCATTTT. This gives the protein CASSASGRNQPQHF.

This clonotype was detected ten times or more. The chain uses TRBV30 and TRBJ2-1; a possible D gene is TRBD1 (6 bases). Germline V lookup: CDR1 GTSNPN, CDR2 SVGIG (reference sequence). This CDR3 is built from 13 residues. V gave up 8 bases and J gave up 3 bases, with 14 bases separating them. CDR3 sequence reads: CAGTGSDYNEQFF. CDR3 DNA sequence: TGTGCCGGCACAGGGTCTGACTACAATGAGCAGTTCTTC.

The chain joins TRBV7-9 to TRBJ1-1; no clear D gene. Trimming took off 1 base at V and 4 bases at J, with 7 bases between the two ends. The CDR3 sequence is 13 residues long. The V gene's germline CDR1 is SEHNR and CDR2 FQNEAQ (reference sequence). The CDR3 loop reads CASSLGVPTEAFF. For the CDR3, the DNA is TGTGCCAGCAGCTTAGGGGTCCCCACTGAAGCTTTCTTT.

The rearrangement joins TRBV6-1 to TRBJ2-7; D is ambiguous. CDR1 MNHNS and CDR2 SASEGT come from the germline V gene. Between the trimmed V and J ends, which lost 1 base and 7 bases, there was a span of 11 bases. The CDR3 is made up of 13 amino acids. CDR3 nucleotides: TGTGCCAGCAGTGAAGTGGAATCTTGGGAGCAGTACTTC. This translates into CASSEVESWEQYF.

V usage is TRBV27 and J usage is TRBJ2-5; TRBD1 matches 12 bases. The CDR3 extends over 15 amino acids. After removal of 8 bases from V and 5 bases from J, the junction contained 9 bases not matched to a gene. Looked up from germline, CDR1 is MNHEY and CDR2 is SMNVEV (reference sequence). The CDR3 region is CASAGTGGRGETQYF. For the CDR3, the DNA is TGTGCCAGCGCCGGGACAGGGGGCCGAGGTGAGACCCAGTACTTC.

As concerns this clonotype: This may be a read error, as it is one base from a much larger clone. The V and J genes are TRBV5-6 and TRBJ1-2, with 7 bases that match TRBD1. The germline CDR1 and CDR2 sequences are SGHDT and YYEEEE. The CDR3 runs to 16 residues. The chain's CDR3 is CASSSRGDRLNYGYAF. In nucleotides, the CDR3 is TGTGCCAGCAGCTCCCGGGGGGACAGACTCAACTATGGCTACGCCTTC.

This clonotype was observed a few times. This chain links TRBV6-4 with TRBJ2-3, with 11 bases matching TRBD1. The CDR3 sequence is 16 residues long. CDR1 and CDR2 (germline): MRHNA, SNTAGT. The junction had 4 bases not matched to a gene; V was cut back by 0 bases and J by 5 bases. This chain's CDR3 is CASSDSSGQGEDTQYF. The CDR3 DNA reads TGTGCCAGCAGTGACTCGTCGGGACAGGGGGAAGATACGCAGTATTTT.

This clonotype has ten or more counts. The chain combines TRBV3-1 with TRBJ1-1; TRBD1 matches at 10 bases. The length of the CDR3 is 13 residues. Germline V gene data show CDR1 as LGHDT and CDR2 as YNNKEL (reference sequence). V dropped 4 bases and J dropped 7; count of bases not matched to a gene: 3. The CDR3 sequence: CASSRQGAGEAFF. The CDR3 coding sequence is TGTGCCAGCAGCCGACAGGGGGCCGGTGAAGCTTTCTTT.

In this sample, this clonotype turned up many times. The chain has TRBV5-1 and TRBJ2-7, with 10 bases identical to TRBD1. Trimming removed 3 bases from V and 5 bases from J; junction bases left unmatched: 8. Germline V gene data show CDR1 as SGHRS and CDR2 as YFSETQ. This CDR3 contains 15 residues. This CDR3 reads CASSSIRTGGNEQYF. The CDR3 nucleotides are TGCGCCAGCAGCTCGATTCGGACAGGGGGGAACGAGCAGTACTTC.

Many counts were recorded for this clonotype. The chain uses TRBV27 and TRBJ1-2; D is unclear. The CDR3 runs to 13 residues. The V end was cut by 2 bases, the J end by 5 bases, with 9 bases between. CDR1 MNHEY and CDR2 SMNVEV come from the germline V gene (reference sequence). CDR3 residues: CASSLRKGYGYTF. CDR3 nucleotide sequence: TGTGCCAGCAGTTTACGGAAAGGGTATGGCTACACCTTC.

This clonotype was found many times. The rearrangement joins TRBV6-5 to TRBJ2-7; no firm D call. There are 14 residues in the CDR3. V lost 1 base and J lost 0, with 7 bases in between. Germline CDR1 reads MNHEY; CDR2 reads SVGAGI. The CDR3 here is CASSYYKRSYEQYF. As DNA, the CDR3 is TGTGCCAGCAGTTACTACAAGCGCTCCTACGAGCAGTACTTC.

The chain joins TRBV4-1 to TRBJ2-7; the D is unclear. The CDR3 extends over 14 amino acids. Germline CDR1 and CDR2: MGHRA and YSYEKL. Deletions cut 1 base from V and 0 bases from J, with 7 bases between. The CDR3 here is CASSQALSSYEQYF. The DNA of the CDR3 is TGCGCCAGCAGCCAAGCATTGTCCTCCTACGAGCAGTACTTC.

This clonotype occurred many times. The V gene is TRBV2, the J gene TRBJ1-4; D gene unclear. The CDR3 is 14 amino acids. Trimming pared 3 bases from V and 8 bases from J, leaving 13 bases between. The germline V gene encodes CDR1 SNHLY and CDR2 FYNNEI. The CDR3 coding sequence is TGTGCCAGCAGTGACCCGAACGGGAACGAAAAACTGTTTTTT. It encodes CASSDPNGNEKLFF.

The gene calls are TRBV4-2 and TRBJ1-4; D gene uncertain. Looked up from germline, CDR1 is LGHNA and CDR2 is YNFKEQ. The CDR3 runs to 14 residues. The V gene lost 4 bases and the J gene lost 5 bases, with 11 bases spanning the gap. CDR3 in amino acids: CASSPADPNEKLFF. DNA for the CDR3: TGTGCCAGCAGCCCGGCCGACCCAAATGAAAAACTGTTTTTT.

The chain employs TRBV30 and TRBJ2-7, with 8 bases aligning to TRBD1. The CDR3 extends over 13 amino acids. The germline CDR1 and CDR2 sequences are GTSNPN and SVGIG (reference sequence). V dropped 4 bases and J dropped 3; count of bases not matched to a gene: 5. The CDR3 is CAWTGQDGYEQYF. CDR3 in DNA: TGTGCCTGGACGGGACAGGATGGCTACGAGCAGTACTTC.

The chain has TRBV20-1 and TRBJ2-1; TRBD1 might be the D (5 bases). The CDR3 has 15 residues. Trimming removed 8 bases at V and 0 bases at J, with 17 bases between. The germline V gene encodes CDR1 DFQATT and CDR2 SNEGSKA (reference sequence). As DNA, the CDR3 is TGCAGTACTACTGACAGACAGAGCTCCTACAATGAGCAGTTCTTC. Residues: CSTTDRQSSYNEQFF.

V gene TRBV7-9 combines with J gene TRBJ2-2; 7 positions match TRBD1. The CDR3 has 15 residues. With 4 bases clipped from V and 5 bases from J, the junction kept 7 bases outside the gene matches. In germline, CDR1 is SEHNR, CDR2 FQNEAQ (reference sequence). The CDR3 here is CASSSISGGTGELFF. The CDR3, as DNA: TGTGCCAGCAGCTCGATCTCAGGGGGTACCGGGGAGCTGTTTTTT.

This clonotype has at least ten counts. The chain combines TRBV6-2 or TRBV6-3 with TRBJ2-1, with no clear D. The germline V gene has CDR1 MNHEY and CDR2 SVGEGT. There are 16 residues in the CDR3. V lost 0 bases and J lost 10, with 19 bases in between. The CDR3 loop is CASSYSERSAPGEQFF. CDR3 in DNA: TGTGCCAGCAGTTACTCTGAACGGTCGGCCCCCGGGGAGCAGTTCTTC.